Given below is one T cell receptor beta chain in context. The target antigen is unknown. Each sorted subset replicate got 200 ng genomic DNA, roughly 27,000 genomes. Only in-frame clones appear in the TCRdb table, and some are missing; sequencing was by immunoSEQ multiplex PCR. The sample carries some 580,000 clones, more than 95% recorded once. This sample is drawn from a study of shared clonotypes between healthy human individuals. Across the study: Aged between 18 and 49, the donors were a couple of women and three men. Study conclusions and caveats: Clonotypes not shared had lower generation probabilities than those common to all four donors.

The CDR3 length is 15 residues. Germline V gene data show CDR1 as MNHNY and CDR2 as SVGAGI (reference sequence). V was clipped by 0 bases and J by 7 bases, with 14 bases between them. This receptor was taken from a woman aged 30 to 39 in good health. This sequence joins TRBV6-6 and TRBJ2-3, with D unresolved. The sequenced material came from naive CD4+ T cells sorted from blood. Specified subset: CD45RA+ positively selected. The CDR3 sequence is CASSYSTGPGYTQYF. The CDR3 DNA reads TGTGCCAGCAGTTACTCGACGGGCCCCGGGTATACGCAGTATTTT.